These 18 T cell receptor beta chains share one sample of origin, sequenced in a study of CD4+ T cells in melanoma (dated by TCRdb to 2021 to 2024). Receptor amplification or capture employed the immunoSEQ multiplex PCR assay. The table comes from immuneACCESS by way of TCRdb, which keeps in-frame sequences with V and J called. Part of the clones is missing from these tables; in studies checked, under half for an unresolved V gene and the rest for unknown reasons. The sample records approximately 15,000 clones, approximately 88% of which are singletons. The top ten hold 5% to 7.5% of the sample. The sample consisted of cells from a culture (not recorded whether cultured in vitro). The receptor set was obtained from a human donor with melanoma.

V and J are TRBV5-5 and TRBJ2-7; the match to TRBD1 covers 7 bases. The germline CDR1 and CDR2 sequences are SGHKS and YYEKEE (reference sequence). The CDR3 extends over 16 amino acids. Germline trimming cut 4 bases from V and 7 bases from J; bases unmatched to any gene: 17. CDR3 region: CASSLIGGQGVREQYF. The CDR3 DNA is TGTGCCAGCAGCCTCATAGGTGGTCAGGGGGTGAGAGAGCAGTACTTC.

This CDR3 reads CASSLVSGGTTYEQYF. The CDR3 nucleotides read TGCGCCAGCAGCTTGGTATCGGGGGGCACTACCTACGAGCAGTACTTC. J is TRBJ2-7 and V is TRBV5-1; weak D call: TRBD2 (7 bases). CDR1 is SGHRS, CDR2 YFSETQ, per germline. Deletions cut 0 bases from V and 2 bases from J, with 15 bases between. The CDR3 is made up of 16 amino acids.

This clone appeared once. This sequence joins TRBV2 and TRBJ1-1, with no clear D. Trimming removed 7 bases from V and 1 base from J, with 10 bases in between. Germline lookup yields CDR1 SNHLY and CDR2 FYNNEI. The CDR3 contains 13 residues. This chain's CDR3 is CASKGQANTEAFF. The CDR3 DNA follows: TGTGCCAGCAAAGGCCAGGCGAACACTGAAGCTTTCTTT.

V usage is TRBV27 and J usage is TRBJ2-1; unclear D gene. This CDR3 spans 12 amino acids. Germline CDR1 and CDR2: MNHEY and SMNVEV (reference sequence). The germline V and J ends were trimmed by 7 bases and 3 bases, with 7 bases remaining between them. CDR3 amino acids: CASKRLYNEQFF. In DNA, the CDR3 is TGTGCCAGCAAACGCCTCTACAATGAGCAGTTCTTC.

The J gene is TRBJ2-7, the V gene TRBV11-2; D is unresolved. CDR3 length: 12 amino acids. In germline, CDR1 is SGHAT, CDR2 FQNNGV. The germline V and J ends were trimmed by 5 bases and 2 bases, with 7 bases remaining between them. In DNA, the CDR3 is TGTGCCAGCAGCCACACCCCCTACGAGCAGTACTTC. Translation gives CASSHTPYEQYF.

The V call is TRBV7-3, the J call TRBJ2-3; D is ambiguous. CDR3 length: 15 amino acids. From germline, CDR1 is SGHTA and CDR2 FQGTGA. The V gene lost 5 bases and the J gene lost 3 bases, with 15 bases spanning the gap. The CDR3 sequence: CASSPFGAATDTQYF. CDR3 DNA: TGTGCCAGCAGCCCGTTCGGAGCAGCAACAGATACGCAGTATTTT.

The rearrangement joins TRBV6-5 to TRBJ1-6; D might be TRBD1 (6 bases). The CDR3 has 16 amino acids. Germline V CDR1 and CDR2: MNHEY, SVGAGI. Trimming removed 4 bases at V and 4 bases at J, with 14 bases between. CDR3 residues: CASSSKRTAYNSPLHF. Here the CDR3 DNA reads TGTGCCAGCAGTTCCAAAAGGACAGCATATAATTCACCCCTCCACTTT.

A remark on this clone: At one of its ends the junction is not consistent with the germline gene, which may arise from a read error. The rearrangement uses TRBV6-5 and TRBJ1-1, with D perhaps TRBD1 (5 bases). CDR1 MNHEY and CDR2 SVGAGI come from the germline V gene. The CDR3 extends over 14 amino acids. DNA for the CDR3: TGTGCCAGCAGTCTCCAGGGCCTGAACACTGAGGCTTTCTTT. It translates to CASSLQGLNTEAFF.

The rearrangement uses TRBV4-1 and TRBJ2-3; 14 nucleotides line up with TRBD2. The germline CDR1 and CDR2 sequences are MGHRA and YSYEKL. This CDR3 has 18 amino acids. The junction had 5 bases not matched to a gene; V was cut back by 3 bases and J by 0 bases. The CDR3 DNA is TGCGCCAGCAGCCAGCGACTAGCGGGGGGGCAGAGCACAGATACGCAGTATTTT. It codes for CASSQRLAGGQSTDTQYF.

The chain joins TRBV7-9 to TRBJ1-2; 7 nucleotides match TRBD1. The V gene's germline CDR1 is SEHNR and CDR2 FQNEAQ (reference sequence). The CDR3 totals 15 residues. V gave up 3 bases and J gave up 4 bases; unmatched junction bases: 8. In nucleotides, the CDR3 is TGTGCCAGCAGCTTGAAGGGGGCATATTTCTATGGCTACACCTTC. Protein: CASSLKGAYFYGYTF.

The chain combines TRBV4-1 with TRBJ2-4; D possibly corresponds to TRBD1 (5 bases). The CDR3 has 17 amino acids. V lost 1 base, J lost 8 bases, and 21 bases lay in between. The germline V gene has CDR1 MGHRA and CDR2 YSYEKL. The CDR3 DNA sequence: TGCGCCAGCAGCCAAGCCTCGTCCGTGGACATTGTACACATTCAGTACTTC. Translated: CASSQASSVDIVHIQYF.

The J gene is TRBJ1-5, the V gene TRBV6-6; maybe TRBD1 (6 bases). The V end was cut by 7 bases, the J end by 2 bases, with 12 bases between. CDR1 MNHNY and CDR2 SVGAGI come from the germline V gene (reference sequence). CDR3 length equals 14 residues. CDR3 nucleotide sequence: TGTGCCAGCATTGGGGGCTTTGGCAATCAGCCCCAGCATTTT. It yields the protein CASIGGFGNQPQHF.

J is TRBJ2-3 and V is TRBV4-2; D is ambiguous. The V end lost 9 bases, the J end lost 4 bases, and 20 bases lay between the germline ends. The germline CDR1 and CDR2 sequences are LGHNA and YNFKEQ. This CDR3 has 15 residues. CDR3 protein: CASNQDPSMADTQYF. The CDR3 nucleotides read TGTGCCAGTAACCAAGACCCCTCCATGGCAGATACGCAGTATTTT.

Only a few counts were recorded for this clone. The chain recombines TRBV15 with TRBJ2-7, with 10 bases matching TRBD2. The CDR3 length is 17 residues. V dropped 5 bases and J dropped 4; count of bases not matched to a gene: 14. Germline assignment: CDR1 LNHNV and CDR2 YYDKDF (reference sequence). This CDR3 is CATSQLGASGGAYEQYF. The CDR3 nucleotides are TGTGCCACCAGCCAACTGGGGGCGAGCGGGGGGGCATACGAGCAGTACTTC.

V gene TRBV5-1 combines with J gene TRBJ1-1, with TRBD1 matching 7 bases. Germline-derived CDR1 and CDR2 are SGHRS and YFSETQ. V was clipped by 2 bases and J by 1 base; unmatched bases: 2. This CDR3 has 14 amino acids. The CDR3 coding sequence is TGCGCCAGCAGCTTTCAGGGGGAGAACACTGAAGCTTTCTTT. Its protein product is CASSFQGENTEAFF.

The DNA for the CDR3 is TGTGCCAGCAGTTTACGGGTTACCGGGGCCAACGTCCTGACTTTC. Translating gives CASSLRVTGANVLTF. The chain is built from TRBV27 and TRBJ2-6; no clear D gene. Trimming took off 2 bases at V and 4 bases at J, with 9 bases between the two ends. This CDR3 contains 15 residues. Germline V gives CDR1 MNHEY, CDR2 SMNVEV (reference sequence).

In this sample, this clone turned up a few times. V and J are TRBV20-1 and TRBJ2-3, with no clear D. CDR1 and CDR2 from the germline V gene are DFQATT and SNEGSKA (reference sequence). The CDR3 sequence is 10 residues long. V was pared by 6 bases and J by 6 bases, with 7 bases between. The CDR3 DNA sequence: TGCAGTGCAACTCGGGATACGCAGTATTTT. Its protein is CSATRDTQYF.

The CDR3 here is CASKWRVDSFWNEQFF. The DNA for the CDR3 is TGTGCCAGCAAATGGCGGGTTGATTCTTTTTGGAATGAGCAGTTCTTC. The gene calls are TRBV11-1 and TRBJ2-1; possibly TRBD2 for D (5 bases). Trimming cost V 7 bases and J 7 bases, with 23 bases left between them. The germline V gene has CDR1 SGHAT and CDR2 FQDESV (reference sequence). The CDR3 runs to 16 residues.